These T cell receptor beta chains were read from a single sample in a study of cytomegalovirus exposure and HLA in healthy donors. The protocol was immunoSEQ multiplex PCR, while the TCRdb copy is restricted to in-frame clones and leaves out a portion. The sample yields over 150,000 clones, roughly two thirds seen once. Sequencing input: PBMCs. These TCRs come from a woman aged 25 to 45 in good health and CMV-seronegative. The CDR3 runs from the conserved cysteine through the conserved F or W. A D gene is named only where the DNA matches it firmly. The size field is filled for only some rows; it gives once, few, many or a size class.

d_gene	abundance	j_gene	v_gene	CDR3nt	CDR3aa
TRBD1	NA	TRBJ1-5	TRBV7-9	TGTGCCAGCAGCGTACAGGGGGCTCAGCCCCAGCATTTT	CASSVQGAQPQHF
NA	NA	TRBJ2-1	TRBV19	TGTGCCAGTAGTATAGCTGAGACTTCCTACAATGAGCAGTTCTTC	CASSIAETSYNEQFF
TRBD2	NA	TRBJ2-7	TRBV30	TGTGCCTGGAGTTGGAAACTAGCGGGATCCCACGAGCAGTACTTC	CAWSWKLAGSHEQYF
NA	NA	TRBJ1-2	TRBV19	TGTGCCAGTAGTAGGGCCACAGGCGCGAACTATGGCTACACCTTC	CASSRATGANYGYTF
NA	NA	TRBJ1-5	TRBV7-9	TGTGCCAGCAGCTTACAGGCGCGCGCGCCCCAGCATTTT	CASSLQARAPQHF
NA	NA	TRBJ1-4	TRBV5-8	TGTGCCAGCAGCTTTAGACAGGATGAAAAACTGTTTTTT	CASSFRQDEKLFF
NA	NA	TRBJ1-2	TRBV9	TGTGCCAGCAGCGTATTGCCCCCTACTATCTATGGCTACACCTTC	CASSVLPPTIYGYTF
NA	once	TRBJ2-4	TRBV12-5	TGTGCTAGTGCCTTCGATGAGGACGGGGAAAACATTCAGTACTTC	CASAFDEDGENIQYF
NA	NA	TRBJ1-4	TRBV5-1	TGCGCCAGCAGCTTGGCCGGGGGGGGCACAGAAAAACTGTTTTTT	CASSLAGGGTEKLFF
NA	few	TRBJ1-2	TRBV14	TGTGCCAGCAGCCAAGATAGTAGAGCCTATGGCTACACCTTC	CASSQDSRAYGYTF
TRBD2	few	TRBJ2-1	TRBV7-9	TGTTCCAGCAGCCTGGGGACTAGCGGGAGGGTGAATGAGCAGTTCTTC	CSSSLGTSGRVNEQFF
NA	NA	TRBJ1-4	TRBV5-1	TGCGCCAGCAGCCCAAGAGGATTGGGTAATGAAAAACTGTTTTTT	CASSPRGLGNEKLFF
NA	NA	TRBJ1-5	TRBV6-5	TGTGCCAGCAGTTACTCCGCGTGGAGCAATCAGCCCCAGCATTTT	CASSYSAWSNQPQHF
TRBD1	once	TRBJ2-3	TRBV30	TGTGCCCGGGACAGGGAGGGCACAGATACGCAGTATTTT	CARDREGTDTQYF
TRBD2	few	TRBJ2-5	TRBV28	TGTGCCAGCAGTCCCGCGGGGGAGCGAGAGACCCAGTACTTC	CASSPAGERETQYF
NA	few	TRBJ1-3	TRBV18	TGTGCCAGCTCACCCCTCGGGATCGCTGGAAACACCATATATTTT	CASSPLGIAGNTIYF
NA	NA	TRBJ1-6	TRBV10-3	TGTGCCATCAAAGGAGCGGGGAATTCACCCCTCCACTTT	CAIKGAGNSPLHF
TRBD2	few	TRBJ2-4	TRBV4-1	TGCGCCAGCAGCCAAGTGGGGGGGAGGAGTTCCAAAAACATTCAGTACTTC	CASSQVGGRSSKNIQYF
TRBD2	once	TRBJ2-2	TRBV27	TGTGCCAGCAGTCCTTGGACTAGCGGGGTCGGGGGGCTGTTTTTT	CASSPWTSGVGGLFF
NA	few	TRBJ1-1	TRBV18	TGTGCCAGCTCACCCCAGGGGAACACTGAAGCTTTCTTT	CASSPQGNTEAFF
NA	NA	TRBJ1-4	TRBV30	TGTGCCTGGACAGGGCTGGCTAATGAAAAACTGTTTTTT	CAWTGLANEKLFF
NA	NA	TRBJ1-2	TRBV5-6	TGTGCCAGCAGCCCACCCGCGGACAGCTATGGCTACACCTTC	CASSPPADSYGYTF